In its sample, the clone carrying this TCR beta chain was seen once. Its matching antigen is unknown. The source of the sample is a study of blood T cells in healthy people across ages. Study-level findings and limits: Diversity figures derived from one million T cells were judged to underestimate the true value. A strong correlation was seen between TCR beta diversity and naive T cell percentage.

This CDR3 has 15 residues. Germline values: CDR1 SGHRS, CDR2 YFSETQ. Primers used in a second PCR of about 7 to 12 cycles were a sample-barcoded 5' primer and a J-beta primer mix. TCRdb re-derived calls from the 5' RACE reads in MiXCR, one entry per CDR3 protein. The sample carries 920,000 or so distinct CDR3 sequences, under 55% recorded once. This TCR came from a woman aged 55 to 70 in good health. Sequences were obtained from blood. The chain has TRBV5-1 and TRBJ2-5; 7 bases are shared with TRBD2. The end of the DNA fits TRBJ2-7 better, so the J call may be wrong. This chain's CDR3 is CASSGGGLLPYEQYF. The CDR3 DNA reads TGCGCCAGCAGCGGGGGGGGACTCTTGCCCTACGAGCAGTACTTC.